This T cell receptor beta chain was recorded in a study of blood T cell repertoires in COVID-19. The V end was cut by 5 bases, the J end by 5 bases, with 12 bases between. The germline gives CDR1 SGHAT, CDR2 FQNNGV. This CDR3 is 13 amino acids long. Produced via immunoSEQ multiplex PCR; TCRdb's table is partial and in-frame only. The data show 250,000 to 350,000 clones, about nine tenths seen once. The chain recombines TRBV11-2 with TRBJ2-5; D possibly corresponds to TRBD2 (5 bases). This TCR was sampled from a man in his late teens or twenties with active or convalescent COVID-19. Sequencing was done on a sample of peripheral blood. DNA of the CDR3: TGTGCCAGCAGCCGAGGACTTAGCGAGACCCAGTACTTC. It is translated as CASSRGLSETQYF. The complete variable domain, with remaining parts taken from reference TRBV11-2 and TRBJ2-5, reads EAGVAQSPRYKIIEKRQSVAFWCNPISGHATLYWYQQILGQGPKLLIQFQNNGVVDDSQLPKDRFSAERLKGVDSTLKIQPAKLEDSAVYLCASSRGLSETQYFGPGTRLLVL.